The clone carrying this T cell receptor (beta chain) was found a few times. The source of the sample is a study of blood T cell repertoires in COVID-19. V shed 4 bases and J shed 4 bases, with 13 bases lying between them. Germline V lookup: CDR1 SGHRS, CDR2 YFSETQ. The CDR3 extends over 14 amino acids. The authors' processing: From reference gene primer amplification, estimates of nucleated cell counts were derived. Assay: immunoSEQ multiplex PCR; the TCRdb copy retains only in-frame clones and omits some. The V and J calls and clone size were taken over from that table, and D and trimming were inferred from the DNA. This table holds 200,000 to 250,000 clones, roughly 89% found once.

Sequencing was carried out using PBMCs or T cells enriched from blood (not recorded which). The sequence was collected from a woman in her 40s with acute COVID-19. The chain uses TRBV5-1 and TRBJ2-3; a possible D gene is TRBD1 (5 bases). CDR3: CASSPGHTADTQYF. CDR3 DNA sequence: TGCGCCAGCAGCCCTGGACACACGGCAGATACGCAGTATTTT.